This T cell receptor (beta chain) came from a study of blood T cells in healthy people across ages. Using a J-beta primer mix together with a sample-barcoded 5' primer, a second PCR was run for about 6 to 11 cycles. TCRdb called the 5' RACE reads again in MiXCR, with one record for every CDR3 protein. The sample includes about 1.4 million distinct CDR3 sequences, roughly 60% of them seen just once. The V gene lost 6 bases and the J gene lost 2 bases, with 20 bases spanning the gap. Per germline, CDR1 SQVTM and CDR2 ANQGSEA. The CDR3 has 15 residues. The origin of this receptor is a man aged 18 to 30 in good health. Sequencing used blood. V gene TRBV29-1 combines with J gene TRBJ2-7; D may be TRBD1 (6 bases). The CDR3 DNA sequence: TGCAGCGTCGAGGCGCTGGACAGCCCCACCTACGAGCAGTACTTC. This translates into CSVEALDSPTYEQYF.